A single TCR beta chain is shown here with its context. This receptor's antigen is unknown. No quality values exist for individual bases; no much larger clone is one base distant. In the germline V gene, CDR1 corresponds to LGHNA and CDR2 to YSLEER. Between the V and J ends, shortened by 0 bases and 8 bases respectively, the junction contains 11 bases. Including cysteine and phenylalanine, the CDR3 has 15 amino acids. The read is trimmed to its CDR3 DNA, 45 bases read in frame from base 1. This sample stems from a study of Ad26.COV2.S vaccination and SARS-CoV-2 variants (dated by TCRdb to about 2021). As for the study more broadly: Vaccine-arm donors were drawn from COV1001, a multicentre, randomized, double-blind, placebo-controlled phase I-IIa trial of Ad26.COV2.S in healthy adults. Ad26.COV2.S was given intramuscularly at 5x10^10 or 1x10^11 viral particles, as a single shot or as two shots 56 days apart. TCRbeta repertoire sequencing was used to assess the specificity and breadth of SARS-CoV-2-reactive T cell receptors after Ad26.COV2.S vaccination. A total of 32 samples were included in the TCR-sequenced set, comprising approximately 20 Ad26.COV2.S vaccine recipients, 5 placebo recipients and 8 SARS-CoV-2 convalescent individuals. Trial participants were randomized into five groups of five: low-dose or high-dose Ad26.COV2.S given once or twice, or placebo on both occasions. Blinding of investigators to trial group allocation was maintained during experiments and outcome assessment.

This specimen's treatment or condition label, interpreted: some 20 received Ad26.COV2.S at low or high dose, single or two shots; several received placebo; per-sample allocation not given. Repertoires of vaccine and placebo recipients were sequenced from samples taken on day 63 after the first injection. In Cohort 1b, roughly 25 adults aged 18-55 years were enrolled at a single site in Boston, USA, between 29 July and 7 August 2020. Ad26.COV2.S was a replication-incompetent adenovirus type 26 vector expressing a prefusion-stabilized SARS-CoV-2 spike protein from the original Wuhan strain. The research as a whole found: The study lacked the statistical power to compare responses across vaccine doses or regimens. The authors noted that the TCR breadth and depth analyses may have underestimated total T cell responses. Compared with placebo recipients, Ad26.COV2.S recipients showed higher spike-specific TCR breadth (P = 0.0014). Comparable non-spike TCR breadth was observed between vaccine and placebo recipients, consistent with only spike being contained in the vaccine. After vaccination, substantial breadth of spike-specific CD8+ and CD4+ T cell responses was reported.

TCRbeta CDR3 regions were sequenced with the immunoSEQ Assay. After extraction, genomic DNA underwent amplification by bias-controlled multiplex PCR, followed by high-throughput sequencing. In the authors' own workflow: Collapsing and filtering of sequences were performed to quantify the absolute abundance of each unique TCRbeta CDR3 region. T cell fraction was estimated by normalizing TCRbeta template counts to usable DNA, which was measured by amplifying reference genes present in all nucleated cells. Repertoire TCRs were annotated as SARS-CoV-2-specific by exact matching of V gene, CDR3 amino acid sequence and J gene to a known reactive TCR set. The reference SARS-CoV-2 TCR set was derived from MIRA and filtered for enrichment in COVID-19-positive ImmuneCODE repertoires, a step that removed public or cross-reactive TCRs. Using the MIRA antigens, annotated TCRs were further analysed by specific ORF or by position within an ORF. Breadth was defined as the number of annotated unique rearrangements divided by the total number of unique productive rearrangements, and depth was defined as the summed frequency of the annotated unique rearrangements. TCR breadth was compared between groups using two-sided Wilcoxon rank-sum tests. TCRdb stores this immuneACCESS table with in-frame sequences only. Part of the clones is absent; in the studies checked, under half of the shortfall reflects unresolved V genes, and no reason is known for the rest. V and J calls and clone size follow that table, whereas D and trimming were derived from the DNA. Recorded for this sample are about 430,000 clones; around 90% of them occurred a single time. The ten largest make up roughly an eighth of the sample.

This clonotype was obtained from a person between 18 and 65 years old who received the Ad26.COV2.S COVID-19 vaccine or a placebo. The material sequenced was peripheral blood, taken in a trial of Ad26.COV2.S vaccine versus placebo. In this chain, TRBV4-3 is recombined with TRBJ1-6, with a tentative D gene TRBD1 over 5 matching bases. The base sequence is TGCGCCAGCAGCCAAGACGGGGGGGGAGATTCACCCCTCCACTTT. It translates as CASSQDGGGDSPLHF.